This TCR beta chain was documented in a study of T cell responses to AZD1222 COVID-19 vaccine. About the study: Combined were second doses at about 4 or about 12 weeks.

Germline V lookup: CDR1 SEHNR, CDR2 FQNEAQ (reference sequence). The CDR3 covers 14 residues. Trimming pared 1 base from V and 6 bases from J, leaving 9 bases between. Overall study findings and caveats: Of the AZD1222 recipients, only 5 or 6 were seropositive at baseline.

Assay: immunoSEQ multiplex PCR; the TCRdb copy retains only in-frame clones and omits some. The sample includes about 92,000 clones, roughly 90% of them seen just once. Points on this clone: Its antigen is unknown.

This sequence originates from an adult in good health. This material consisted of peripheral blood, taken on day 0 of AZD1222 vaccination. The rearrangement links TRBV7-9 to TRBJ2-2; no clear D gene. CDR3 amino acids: CASSLGWQAGELFF. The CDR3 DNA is TGTGCCAGCAGCTTAGGGTGGCAGGCCGGGGAGCTGTTTTTT.